The table lists the clone carrying this T cell receptor (beta chain) with a count of one. V lost 5 bases to trimming and J lost 7 bases, with 12 bases between them. Germline V gives CDR1 LGHNA, CDR2 YSLEER. This CDR3 is built from 13 residues. This record comes from a study of blood T cell repertoires in COVID-19. Looking at the study overall: Samples came from the United States, Italy and Spain, spanning acute and convalescent COVID-19. The cDNA or gDNA used as material had been derived from T cells, B-cell-depleted T cells, or PBMCs.

Original handling: Estimation of nucleated cell counts was performed using reference gene primer amplification. Sequencing used immunoSEQ multiplex PCR; TCRdb keeps in-frame clones, though not all of them. Clone size and the V and J calls come from that table; the DNA yielded D and trimming. Of around 340,000 clones listed, 65% to 85% were seen once; the top ten hold roughly 3%. The V call is TRBV4-3, the J call TRBJ1-5; D not resolved. Sequenced material: peripheral blood. This TCR derives from a man between 25 and 39 years old with active or convalescent COVID-19. The CDR3 bases are TGCGCCAGCAGCGGAGGCTATAGGCAGCCCCAGCATTTT. It yields the protein CASSGGYRQPQHF.